This T cell receptor beta chain was recorded in a study of patients and donors after allogeneic stem cell transplantation. TCRdb called the RT-PCR reads again in MiXCR, with one record for every CDR3 protein. The sample has 800,000 to 1,000,000 distinct CDR3 sequences; roughly 17% are singletons. This clonotype turned up a few times. With 2 bases removed from V and 2 bases from J, the gap between germline ends came to 18 bases. This CDR3 is built from 17 residues. The sequenced sample consisted of blood, either unsorted or a sorted T cell fraction (not recorded which). The V and J genes are TRBV12-3 or TRBV12-4 and TRBJ2-5; D unclear. The origin of this receptor is a human donor who was either an allogeneic HSCT recipient or a stem cell or donor lymphocyte infusion donor (not recorded which). It is not recorded whose cells these are; they may come from a transplant donor. This CDR3 reads CASSLNIGPPLQETQYF. Here the CDR3 DNA reads TGTGCCAGCAGTTTAAACATAGGGCCACCCCTTCAAGAGACCCAGTACTTC.